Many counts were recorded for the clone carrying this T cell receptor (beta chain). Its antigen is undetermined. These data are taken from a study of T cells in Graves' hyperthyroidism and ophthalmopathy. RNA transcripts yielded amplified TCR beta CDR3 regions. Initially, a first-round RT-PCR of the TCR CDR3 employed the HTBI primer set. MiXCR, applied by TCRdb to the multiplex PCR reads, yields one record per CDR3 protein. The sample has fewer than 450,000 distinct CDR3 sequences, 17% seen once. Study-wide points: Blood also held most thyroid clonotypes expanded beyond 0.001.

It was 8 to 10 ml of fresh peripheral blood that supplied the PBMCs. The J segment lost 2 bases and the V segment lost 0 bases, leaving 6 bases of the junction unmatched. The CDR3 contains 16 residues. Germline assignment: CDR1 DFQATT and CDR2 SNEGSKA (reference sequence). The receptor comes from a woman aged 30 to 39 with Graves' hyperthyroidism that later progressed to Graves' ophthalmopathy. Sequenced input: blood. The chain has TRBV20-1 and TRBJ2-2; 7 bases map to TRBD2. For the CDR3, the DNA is TGCAGTGCTAGAGATGGGGCGGGAGCCAACACCGGGGAGCTGTTTTTT. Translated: CSARDGAGANTGELFF.